This T cell receptor beta chain was recovered during a study of tumor and adjacent non-tumor tissue in lung cancer. The library came from three nested PCR rounds adapted from ARM-PCR protocols. TCRdb reprocessed the multiplex PCR reads with MiXCR, giving one entry per CDR3 protein. The sample gives about 90,000 distinct CDR3 sequences, around two thirds of which show up once; around 16% is in the top ten. RNA was extracted from bulk tissue without any cell sorting. This CDR3 is built from 14 residues. The germline V gene has CDR1 SQVTM and CDR2 ANQGSEA. The chain uses TRBV29-1 and TRBJ2-1; possible D gene TRBD1, 5 bases. The last part of the DNA fits TRBJ2-7 better; the J call may be wrong. What was sequenced was lung tumor tissue. The sequence derives from a man in his 70s with non-small cell lung cancer. CDR3 DNA sequence: TGCAGCGGGCAATCAGGGATTAACTATAATGAGCAGTACTTC. Encoded protein: CSGQSGINYNEQYF.